A selection of T cell receptor beta chains follows, all from one sample in a study of CD8 T cells in ankylosing spondylitis. TCRdb itself ran the 5' RACE reads through MiXCR, one entry per CDR3 protein. The sample has about 150,000 distinct CDR3 sequences, roughly 34% seen once. The sample consisted of synovial fluid, either unsorted or a sorted T cell fraction (not recorded which). The origin of the receptors is a male donor with ankylosing spondylitis. The conserved cysteine and the conserved F or W are not part of the CDR3 here. D genes are given only for firm matches. Clone size, where shown, is once, few, many, or a class for clones that have expanded.

len,j_gene,d_gene,abundance,v_gene,CDR3aa
12,TRBJ1-1,NA,many,TRBV27,ASSLQGMNTEAF
11,TRBJ1-2,NA,few,TRBV6-6,ASSYAENYGYT
12,TRBJ2-7,TRBD1,few,TRBV28,ASRSGGANYEQY
7,TRBJ2-7,NA,NA,TRBV9,ASGFPQY
13,TRBJ1-3,NA,many,TRBV2,ASSEAQTSGNTIY
12,TRBJ2-3,TRBD2,NA,TRBV24-1,ATRTSRDTDTQY
11,TRBJ2-3,TRBD2,many,TRBV20-1,SGLGGFTDTQY
10,TRBJ2-7,TRBD1,NA,TRBV12-3/TRBV12-4,ASSPDRGEQS
15,TRBJ2-2,NA,many,TRBV7-9,ASSSHPGGHLNGELF
13,TRBJ2-2,TRBD1,NA,TRBV19,ASKPGQGNTGELF
15,TRBJ1-1,TRBD1,few,TRBV4-1,ASSPGLAQGAYGRAF
12,TRBJ1-4,TRBD1,once,TRBV7-2,ASSLTGENEKLF
13,TRBJ1-3,NA,many,TRBV27,ASSRRGAQGNTIY
11,TRBJ2-7,NA,once,TRBV15,ATSREYSYEQY
10,TRBJ2-1,NA,many,TRBV20-1,SARGSYNEQF
14,TRBJ2-5,TRBD2,NA,TRBV25-1,ASSGTQSGGGETQY
11,TRBJ2-7,NA,NA,TRBV27,ASSLNPLGEQY
12,TRBJ1-3,TRBD1,NA,TRBV30,AWGQGATGNTIY
8,TRBJ2-1,NA,few,TRBV20-1,SASHDEQF
10,TRBJ2-5,NA,few,TRBV5-1,ASGWTTETQY
13,TRBJ2-2,NA,NA,TRBV7-3,ASTRASGATGELF
13,TRBJ2-4,NA,NA,TRBV20-1,SASVPAKKIYIQY
13,TRBJ2-1,TRBD2,NA,TRBV3-1,ASSQPSGGRNEQF
14,TRBJ2-1,NA,few,TRBV9,ASSVGGAGHYNEQF
13,TRBJ2-7,TRBD2,many,TRBV10-3,AISRTSGSSYEQY
14,TRBJ2-2,TRBD1,once,TRBV2,ASSGQGVGYTGELF
13,TRBJ2-3,NA,few,TRBV20-1,SARAGGGGTDTQY
12,TRBJ2-1,TRBD2,many,TRBV27,ASSLLAGVNEQF
12,TRBJ2-3,TRBD2,many,TRBV6-1,ASRSGGIVDTQY
13,TRBJ1-3,NA,NA,TRBV12-3/TRBV12-4,ASSLFGVRGNTIY
12,TRBJ1-2,NA,NA,TRBV4-1,ASSQGRGSYGYT
12,TRBJ1-1,NA,NA,TRBV12-3/TRBV12-4,ASRQGTMNTEAF
12,TRBJ2-5,TRBD2,NA,TRBV5-1,ASSFSGAQETQY
13,TRBJ2-1,TRBD1,NA,TRBV10-3,AIRPGQGAGNEQF
15,TRBJ2-3,TRBD2,few,TRBV6-1,ASSEKPGLAGRDTQY
11,TRBJ2-1,NA,NA,TRBV7-2,ASSLGFVNEQF
15,TRBJ2-7,TRBD2,few,TRBV13,ASSSLLGSGTSYEQY
11,TRBJ1-4,NA,NA,TRBV6-1,ASSLSWDEKLF
12,TRBJ2-1,NA,NA,TRBV12-3/TRBV12-4,ASRTGTLTNEQF
12,TRBJ2-7,NA,NA,TRBV20-1,SARDHRGSYEQY
13,TRBJ2-7,NA,NA,TRBV20-1,SATGPATPFYEQY
11,TRBJ1-3,TRBD1,few,TRBV28,ASGDRGRNTIY
11,TRBJ1-3,NA,NA,TRBV20-1,SARPDTGNTIY
12,TRBJ1-3,NA,NA,TRBV4-3,ASSQARPGNTIY
15,TRBJ1-1,NA,few,TRBV5-4,ASSPYRVRGMNTEAF
13,TRBJ2-1,NA,few,TRBV6-5,ASSYGGYSYNEQF